The clone carrying this T cell receptor beta chain was observed at least ten times. Its antigen is as yet unknown. The TCRbeta library incorporated unique molecular identifiers. One entry per CDR3 protein, called by TCRdb with MiXCR from the PCR reads. The sample includes about 600,000 distinct CDR3 sequences, 23% of them seen just once. This record belongs to a study of T-cell reconstitution after alpha-beta-depleted transplantation in children. Study conclusions and caveats: After transplant, high TCRbeta diversity at day 60 in some patients arose from surviving recipient T cells and thymic progenitors. At around two months after transplant, the alpha-beta T cells were reportedly derived from several hundred expanded clones that came from non-depleted graft cells. Newly produced T cells mostly provided counts and TCRbeta diversity after one year, as hyperexpanded clones declined.

The CDR3 contains 14 residues. The germline gives CDR1 DFQATT, CDR2 SNEGSKA (reference sequence). Trimming stripped 0 bases from V and 2 bases from J, with 10 bases between. The origin of this receptor is a boy in the first two years of life who had a stem cell transplant for acute myeloid leukemia, so the T cells may come from the graft donor. Here the sequenced sample was PBMCs, mostly from graft donor cells, taken 360 days after TCRalphabeta/CD19-depleted stem cell transplant. The genes are TRBV20-1 and TRBJ2-5, with D possibly being TRBD1 (6 bases). The CDR3 DNA reads as TGCAGTGCTAGAGATCTAAGGGGGCAAGAGACCCAGTACTTC. This codes for CSARDLRGQETQYF.